This T cell receptor (beta chain) was sequenced for a study of blood T cells in healthy people across ages. General study points: Diversity of TCR beta correlated strongly with naive T cell percentage.

Many counts were recorded for this clonotype. What it recognizes is unknown. The CDR3 has 14 residues. The germline V and J ends were trimmed by 2 bases and 1 base, with 9 bases remaining between them. Germline V CDR1 and CDR2: MNHNS, SASEGT. A second about 7 to 11 cycle PCR used barcoded and J-beta primers. TCRdb ran MiXCR on the 5' RACE reads and lists one entry per CDR3 protein. This table holds around 670,000 distinct CDR3 sequences, about 30% found once. The chain recombines TRBV6-1 with TRBJ2-7; perhaps TRBD2 as D (6 bases). The sequencing sample was made of blood. This TCR was recovered from an elderly woman in good health. DNA for the CDR3: TGTGCCAGCAGTGAAATGGGAGGATCCTACGAGCAGTACTTC. Amino acids: CASSEMGGSYEQYF.